This T cell receptor beta chain is from a study of response to subunit inactivated influenza vaccine. TCRdb reprocessed the RT-PCR reads with MiXCR, giving one entry per CDR3 protein. The sample consists of around 580,000 distinct CDR3 sequences, 14% of them appearing once. With V trimmed by 6 bases and J by 3 bases, 5 bases remained unmatched. This CDR3 is built from 13 residues. From germline, CDR1 is MDHEN and CDR2 SYDVKM. Source: PBMCs from blood, taken roughly 12 days after vaccination. The genes are TRBV28 and TRBJ2-7; 7 bases map to TRBD1. This clonotype originated in a man between 50 and 59 years old who received an inactivated influenza vaccine. The CDR3 sequence is CASSMTGNYEQYF. Here the CDR3 DNA reads TGTGCCAGCAGCATGACAGGGAACTACGAGCAGTACTTC.